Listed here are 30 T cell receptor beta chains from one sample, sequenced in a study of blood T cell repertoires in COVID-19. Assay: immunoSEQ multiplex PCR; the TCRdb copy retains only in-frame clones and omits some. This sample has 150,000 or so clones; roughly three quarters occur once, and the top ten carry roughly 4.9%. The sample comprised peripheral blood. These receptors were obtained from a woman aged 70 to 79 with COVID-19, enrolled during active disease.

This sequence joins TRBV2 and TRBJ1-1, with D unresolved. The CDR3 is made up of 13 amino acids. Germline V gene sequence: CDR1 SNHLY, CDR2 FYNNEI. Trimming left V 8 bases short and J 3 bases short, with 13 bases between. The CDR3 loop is CASLPPGYTEAFF. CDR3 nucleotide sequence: TGTGCCAGCCTCCCGCCGGGATACACTGAAGCTTTCTTT.

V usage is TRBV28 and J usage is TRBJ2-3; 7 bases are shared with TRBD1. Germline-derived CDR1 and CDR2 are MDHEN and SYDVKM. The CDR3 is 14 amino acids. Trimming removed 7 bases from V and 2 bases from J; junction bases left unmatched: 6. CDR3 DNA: TGTGCCAGCACCTGGGGACAGACCACAGATACGCAGTATTTT. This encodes CASTWGQTTDTQYF.

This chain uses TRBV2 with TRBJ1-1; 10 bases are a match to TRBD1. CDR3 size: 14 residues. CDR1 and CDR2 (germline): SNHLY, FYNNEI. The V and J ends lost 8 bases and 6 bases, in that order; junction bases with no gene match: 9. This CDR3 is CASREDRGQAEAFF. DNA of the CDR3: TGTGCCAGCCGAGAAGACAGGGGGCAGGCTGAAGCTTTCTTT. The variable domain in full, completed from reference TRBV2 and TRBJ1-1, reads EPEVTQTPSHQVTQMGQEVILRCVPISNHLYFYWYRQILGQKVEFLVSFYNNEISEKSEIFDDQFSVERPDGSNFTLKIRSTKLEDSAMYFCASREDRGQAEAFFGQGTRLTVV.

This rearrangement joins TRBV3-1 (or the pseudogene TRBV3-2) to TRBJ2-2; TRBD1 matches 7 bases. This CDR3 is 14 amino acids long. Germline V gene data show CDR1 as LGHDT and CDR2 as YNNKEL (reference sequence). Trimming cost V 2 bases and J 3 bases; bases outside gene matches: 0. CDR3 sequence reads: CASSQTGDTGELFF. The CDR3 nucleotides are TGTGCCAGCAGCCAAACAGGGGACACCGGGGAGCTGTTTTTT.

CDR3 loop: CASSLGVALDTQYF. CDR3 in DNA: TGCGCCAGCAGCTTGGGGGTAGCCCTGGATACGCAGTATTTT. The chain joins TRBV5-1 to TRBJ2-3, with D unresolved. The CDR3 is 14 amino acids. The germline V gene has CDR1 SGHRS and CDR2 YFSETQ. Trimming shortened V by 0 bases and J by 6 bases, and 11 bases separated the two germline ends.

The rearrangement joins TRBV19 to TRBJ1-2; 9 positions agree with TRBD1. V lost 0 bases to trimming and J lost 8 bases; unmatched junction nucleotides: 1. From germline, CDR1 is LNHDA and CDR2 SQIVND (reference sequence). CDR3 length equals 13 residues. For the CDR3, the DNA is TGTGCCAGTAGTATAGAGGACAGGGGCGGCTACACCTTC. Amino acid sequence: CASSIEDRGGYTF. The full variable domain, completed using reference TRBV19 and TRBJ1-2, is DGGITQSPKYLFRKEGQNVTLSCEQNLNHDAMYWYRQDPGQGLRLIYYSQIVNDFQKGDIAEGYSVSREKKESFPLTVTSAQKNPTAFYLCASSIEDRGGYTFGSGTRLTVV.

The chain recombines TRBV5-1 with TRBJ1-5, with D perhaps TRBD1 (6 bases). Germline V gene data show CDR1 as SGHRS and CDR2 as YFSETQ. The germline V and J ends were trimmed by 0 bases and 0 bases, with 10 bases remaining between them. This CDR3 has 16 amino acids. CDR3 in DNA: TGCGCCAGCAGCTTGGGGGACAACCTTAGCAATCAGCCCCAGCATTTT. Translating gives CASSLGDNLSNQPQHF.

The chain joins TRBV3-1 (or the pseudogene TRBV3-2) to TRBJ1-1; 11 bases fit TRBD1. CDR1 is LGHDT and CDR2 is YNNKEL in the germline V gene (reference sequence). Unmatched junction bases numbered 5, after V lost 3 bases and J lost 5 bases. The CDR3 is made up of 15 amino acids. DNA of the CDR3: TGTGCCAGCAGCCAGGGACAGGGGGGTAGGACTGAAGCTTTCTTT. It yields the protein CASSQGQGGRTEAFF.

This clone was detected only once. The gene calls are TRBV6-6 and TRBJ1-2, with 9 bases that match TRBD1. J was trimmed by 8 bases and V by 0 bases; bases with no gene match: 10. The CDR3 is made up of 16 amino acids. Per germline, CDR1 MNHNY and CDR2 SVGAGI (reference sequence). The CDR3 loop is CASSYSTPGQGGGYTF. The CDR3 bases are TGTGCCAGCAGTTACTCTACACCGGGACAGGGCGGAGGCTACACCTTC.

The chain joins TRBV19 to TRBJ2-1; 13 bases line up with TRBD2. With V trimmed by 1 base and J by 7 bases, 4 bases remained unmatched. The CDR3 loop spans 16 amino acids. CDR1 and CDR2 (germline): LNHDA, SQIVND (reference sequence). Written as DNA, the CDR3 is TGTGCCAGTAGTATAGCACCGGGACTAGCGGGGAATGAGCAGTTCTTC. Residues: CASSIAPGLAGNEQFF.

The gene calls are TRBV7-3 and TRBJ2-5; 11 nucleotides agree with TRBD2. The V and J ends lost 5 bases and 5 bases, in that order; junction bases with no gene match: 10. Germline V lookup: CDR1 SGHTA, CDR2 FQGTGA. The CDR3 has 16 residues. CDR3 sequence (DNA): TGTGCCAGCAGCCCCTGGGCTAGCGGGGGGTCTGAGACCCAGTACTTC. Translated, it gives CASSPWASGGSETQYF.

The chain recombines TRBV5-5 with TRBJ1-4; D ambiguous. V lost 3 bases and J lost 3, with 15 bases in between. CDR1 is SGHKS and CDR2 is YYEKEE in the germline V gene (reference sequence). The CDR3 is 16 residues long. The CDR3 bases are TGTGCCAGCAGCTCGGGGTGGCGGTTGGCTAATGAAAAACTGTTTTTT. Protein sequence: CASSSGWRLANEKLFF.

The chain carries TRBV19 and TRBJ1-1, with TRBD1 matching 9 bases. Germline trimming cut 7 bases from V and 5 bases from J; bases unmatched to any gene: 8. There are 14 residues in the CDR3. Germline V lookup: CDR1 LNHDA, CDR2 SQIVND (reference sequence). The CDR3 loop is CASIKQGARTEAFF. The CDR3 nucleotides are TGTGCCAGTATCAAACAGGGGGCTCGGACTGAAGCTTTCTTT.

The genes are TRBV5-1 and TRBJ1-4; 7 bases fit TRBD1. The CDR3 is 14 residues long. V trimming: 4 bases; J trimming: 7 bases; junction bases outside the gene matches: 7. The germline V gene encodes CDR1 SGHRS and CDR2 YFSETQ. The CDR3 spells CASSPTGAGEKLFF. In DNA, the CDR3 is TGCGCCAGCAGCCCAACAGGGGCGGGTGAAAAACTGTTTTTT.

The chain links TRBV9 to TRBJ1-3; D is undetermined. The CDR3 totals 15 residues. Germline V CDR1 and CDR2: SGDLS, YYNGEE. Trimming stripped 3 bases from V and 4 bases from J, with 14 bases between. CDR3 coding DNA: TGTGCCAGCAGCGCCCGGCCTGGGAGCGGAAACACCATATATTTT. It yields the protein CASSARPGSGNTIYF.

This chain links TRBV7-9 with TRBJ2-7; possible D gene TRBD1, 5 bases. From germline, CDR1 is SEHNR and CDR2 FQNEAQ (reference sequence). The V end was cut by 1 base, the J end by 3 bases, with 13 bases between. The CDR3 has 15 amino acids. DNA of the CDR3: TGTGCCAGCAGCTTAGTGCTGGGGCCAAACTACGAGCAGTACTTC. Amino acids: CASSLVLGPNYEQYF.

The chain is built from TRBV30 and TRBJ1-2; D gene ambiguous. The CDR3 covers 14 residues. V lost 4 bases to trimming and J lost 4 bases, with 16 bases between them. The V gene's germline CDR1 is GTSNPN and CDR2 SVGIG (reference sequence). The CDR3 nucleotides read TGTGCCTGGACCTCCGACCGGGAGGGCTATGGCTACACCTTC. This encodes CAWTSDREGYGYTF.

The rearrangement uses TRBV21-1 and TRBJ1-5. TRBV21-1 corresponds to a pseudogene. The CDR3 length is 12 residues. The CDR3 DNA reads TGTGCCAGCAGCAAAGGAGGTGAGCCCCAGCATTTT. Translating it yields CASSKGGEPQHF.

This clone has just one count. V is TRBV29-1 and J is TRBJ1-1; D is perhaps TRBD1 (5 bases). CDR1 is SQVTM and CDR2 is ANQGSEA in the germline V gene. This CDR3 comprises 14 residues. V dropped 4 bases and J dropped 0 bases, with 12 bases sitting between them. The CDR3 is CSVVLATVNTEAFF. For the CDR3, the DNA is TGCAGCGTTGTTCTGGCGACAGTGAACACTGAAGCTTTCTTT. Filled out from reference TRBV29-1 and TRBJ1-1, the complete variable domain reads SAVISQKPSRDICQRGTSLTIQCQVDSQVTMMFWYRQQPGQSLTLIATANQGSEATYESGFVIDKFPISRPNLTFSTLTVSNMSPEDSSIYLCSVVLATVNTEAFFGQGTRLTVV.

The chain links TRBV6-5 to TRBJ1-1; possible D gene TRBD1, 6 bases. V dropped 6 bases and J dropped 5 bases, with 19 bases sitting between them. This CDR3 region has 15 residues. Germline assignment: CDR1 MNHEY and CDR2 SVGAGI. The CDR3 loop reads CASSPAGWGRTEAFF. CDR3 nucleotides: TGTGCCAGCAGCCCCGCCGGGTGGGGGCGGACTGAAGCTTTCTTT.

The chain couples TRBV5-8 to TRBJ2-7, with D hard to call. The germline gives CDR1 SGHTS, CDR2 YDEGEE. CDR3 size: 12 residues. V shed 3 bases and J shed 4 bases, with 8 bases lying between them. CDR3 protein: CASSSYPYEQYF. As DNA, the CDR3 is TGTGCCAGCAGCTCCTACCCTTACGAGCAGTACTTC.

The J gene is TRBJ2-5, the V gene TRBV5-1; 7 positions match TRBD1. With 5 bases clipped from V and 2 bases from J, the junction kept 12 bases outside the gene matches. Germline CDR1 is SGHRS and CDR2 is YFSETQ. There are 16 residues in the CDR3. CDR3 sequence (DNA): TGCGCCAGCAGTCATAGGGACAGATCTTATCAAGAGACCCAGTACTTC. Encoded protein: CASSHRDRSYQETQYF.

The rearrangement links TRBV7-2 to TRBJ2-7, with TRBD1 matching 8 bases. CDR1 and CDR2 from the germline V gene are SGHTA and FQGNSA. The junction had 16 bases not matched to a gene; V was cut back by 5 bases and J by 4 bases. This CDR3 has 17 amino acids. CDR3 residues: CASSQFPGLDRAYEQYF. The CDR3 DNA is TGTGCCAGCAGCCAATTTCCAGGGTTGGACAGGGCTTACGAGCAGTACTTC.

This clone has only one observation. The chain's CDR3 is CASSLLSVQSPLHF. The CDR3 nucleotides are TGTGCCAGCAGCTTGTTGTCAGTCCAGTCACCCCTCCACTTT. This chain links TRBV5-5 with TRBJ1-6; D unclear. CDR3 length: 14 residues. V shed 1 base and J shed 10 bases, with 12 bases lying between them. Germline CDR1 reads SGHKS; CDR2 reads YYEKEE (reference sequence). Supplemented by reference TRBV5-5 and TRBJ1-6, the full variable domain reads DAGVTQSPTHLIKTRGQQVTLRCSPISGHKSVSWYQQVLGQGPQFIFQYYEKEERGRGNFPDRFSARQFPNYSSELNVNALLLGDSALYLCASSLLSVQSPLHFGNGTRLTVT.

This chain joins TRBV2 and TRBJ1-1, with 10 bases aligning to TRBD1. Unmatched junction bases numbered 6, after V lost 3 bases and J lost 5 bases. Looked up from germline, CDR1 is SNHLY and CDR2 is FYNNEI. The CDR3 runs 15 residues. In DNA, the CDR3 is TGTGCCAGCAGTGAGATGTGGACAGGGGGGACTGAAGCTTTCTTT. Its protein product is CASSEMWTGGTEAFF.

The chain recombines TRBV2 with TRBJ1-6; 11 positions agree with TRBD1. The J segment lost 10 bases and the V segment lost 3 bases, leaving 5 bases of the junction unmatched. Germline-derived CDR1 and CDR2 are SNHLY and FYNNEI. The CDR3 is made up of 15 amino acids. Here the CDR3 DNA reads TGTGCCAGCAGTGACCGGACAGGGGGCGCCTCACCCCTCCACTTT. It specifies CASSDRTGGASPLHF. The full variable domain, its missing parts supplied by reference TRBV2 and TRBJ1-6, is EPEVTQTPSHQVTQMGQEVILRCVPISNHLYFYWYRQILGQKVEFLVSFYNNEISEKSEIFDDQFSVERPDGSNFTLKIRSTKLEDSAMYFCASSDRTGGASPLHFGNGTRLTVT.

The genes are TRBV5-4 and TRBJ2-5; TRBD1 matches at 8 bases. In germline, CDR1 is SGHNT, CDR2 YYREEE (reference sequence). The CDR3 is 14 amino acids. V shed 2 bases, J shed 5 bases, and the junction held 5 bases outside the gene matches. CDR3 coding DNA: TGTGCCAGCAGCTTCACAGGGGGAGAGGAGACCCAGTACTTC. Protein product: CASSFTGGEETQYF.

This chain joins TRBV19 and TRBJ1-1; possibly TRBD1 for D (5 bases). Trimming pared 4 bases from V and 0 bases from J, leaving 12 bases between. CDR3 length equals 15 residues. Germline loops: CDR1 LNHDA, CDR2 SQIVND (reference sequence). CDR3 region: CASSSSGGVNTEAFF. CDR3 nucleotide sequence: TGTGCCAGTAGTAGCAGCGGAGGGGTGAACACTGAAGCTTTCTTT.

The CDR3 here is CASMYRGNTEAFF. As DNA, the CDR3 is TGTGCCAGCATGTACAGGGGAAACACTGAAGCTTTCTTT. The chain couples TRBV2 to TRBJ1-1; 7 positions match TRBD1. This CDR3 is built from 13 residues. Germline V gene data show CDR1 as SNHLY and CDR2 as FYNNEI. J was trimmed by 2 bases and V by 7 bases; bases with no gene match: 4. The full variable domain, its missing parts supplied by reference TRBV2 and TRBJ1-1, is EPEVTQTPSHQVTQMGQEVILRCVPISNHLYFYWYRQILGQKVEFLVSFYNNEISEKSEIFDDQFSVERPDGSNFTLKIRSTKLEDSAMYFCASMYRGNTEAFFGQGTRLTVV.

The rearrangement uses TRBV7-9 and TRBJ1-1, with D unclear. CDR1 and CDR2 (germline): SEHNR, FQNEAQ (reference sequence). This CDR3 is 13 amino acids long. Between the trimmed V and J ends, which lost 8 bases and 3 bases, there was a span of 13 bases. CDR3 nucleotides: TGTGCCAGCCAAGAGTACCGGGACACTGAAGCTTTCTTT. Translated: CASQEYRDTEAFF.